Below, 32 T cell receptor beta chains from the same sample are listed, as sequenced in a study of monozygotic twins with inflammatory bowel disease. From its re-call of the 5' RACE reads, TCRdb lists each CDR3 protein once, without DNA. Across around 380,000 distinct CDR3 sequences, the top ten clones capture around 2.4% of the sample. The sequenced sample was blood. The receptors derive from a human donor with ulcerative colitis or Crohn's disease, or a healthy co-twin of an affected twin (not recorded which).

The CDR3 protein is CASSESNTLYEQYF. The chain joins TRBV25-1 to TRBJ2-7. Germline CDR1 is MGHDK and CDR2 is SYGVNS. The CDR3 length is 14 residues.

CDR3 sequence reads: CASSPLIGSSYEQYF. The rearrangement links TRBV18 to TRBJ2-7. CDR1 is KGHSH, CDR2 LQKENI, per germline. This CDR3 has 15 amino acids.

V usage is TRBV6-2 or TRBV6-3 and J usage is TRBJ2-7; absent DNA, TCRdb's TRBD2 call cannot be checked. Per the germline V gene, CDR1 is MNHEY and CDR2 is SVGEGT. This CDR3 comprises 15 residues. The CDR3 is CASSSKRAPSYEQYF.

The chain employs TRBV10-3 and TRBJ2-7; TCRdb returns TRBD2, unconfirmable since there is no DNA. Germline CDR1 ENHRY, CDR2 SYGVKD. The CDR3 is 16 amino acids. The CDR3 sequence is CAISESGGSSSYEQYF.

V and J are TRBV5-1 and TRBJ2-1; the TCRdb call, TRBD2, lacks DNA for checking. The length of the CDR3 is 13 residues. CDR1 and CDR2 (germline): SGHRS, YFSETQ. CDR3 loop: CASTRTSGNEQFF. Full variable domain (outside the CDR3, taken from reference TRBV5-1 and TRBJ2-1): KAGVTQTPRYLIKTRGQQVTLSCSPISGHRSVSWYQQTPGQGLQFLFEYFSETQRNKGNFPGRFSGRQFSNSRSEMNVSTLELGDSALYLCASTRTSGNEQFFGPGTRLTVL.

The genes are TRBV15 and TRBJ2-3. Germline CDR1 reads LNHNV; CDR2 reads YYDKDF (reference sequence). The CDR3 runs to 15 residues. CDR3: CATSGSISEADTQYF.

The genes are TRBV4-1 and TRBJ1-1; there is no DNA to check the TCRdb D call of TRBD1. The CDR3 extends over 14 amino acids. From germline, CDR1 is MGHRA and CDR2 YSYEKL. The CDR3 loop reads CASSQGSGDTEAFF.

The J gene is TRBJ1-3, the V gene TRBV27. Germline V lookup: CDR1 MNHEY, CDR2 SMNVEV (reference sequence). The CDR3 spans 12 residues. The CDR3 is CASGINRNTIYF.

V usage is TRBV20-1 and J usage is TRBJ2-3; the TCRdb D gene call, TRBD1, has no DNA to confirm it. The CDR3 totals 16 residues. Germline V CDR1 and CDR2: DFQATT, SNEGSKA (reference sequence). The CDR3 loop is CSASPRGRGFTDTQYF.

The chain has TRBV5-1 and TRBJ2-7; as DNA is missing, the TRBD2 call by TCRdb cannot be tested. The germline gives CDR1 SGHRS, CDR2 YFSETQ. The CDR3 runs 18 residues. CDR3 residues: CASSPSLAGGPIPYEQYF.

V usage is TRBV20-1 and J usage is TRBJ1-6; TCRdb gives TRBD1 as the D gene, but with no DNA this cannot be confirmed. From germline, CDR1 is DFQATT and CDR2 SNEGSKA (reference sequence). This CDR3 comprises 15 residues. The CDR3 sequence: CSARSGQSYNSPLHF.

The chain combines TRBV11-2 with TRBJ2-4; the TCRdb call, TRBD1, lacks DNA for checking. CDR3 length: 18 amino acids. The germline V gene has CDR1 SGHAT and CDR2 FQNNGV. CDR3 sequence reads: CASSYLRGAAVSKNIQYF. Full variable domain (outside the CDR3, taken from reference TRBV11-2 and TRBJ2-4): EAGVAQSPRYKIIEKRQSVAFWCNPISGHATLYWYQQILGQGPKLLIQFQNNGVVDDSQLPKDRFSAERLKGVDSTLKIQPAKLEDSAVYLCASSYLRGAAVSKNIQYFGAGTRLSVL.

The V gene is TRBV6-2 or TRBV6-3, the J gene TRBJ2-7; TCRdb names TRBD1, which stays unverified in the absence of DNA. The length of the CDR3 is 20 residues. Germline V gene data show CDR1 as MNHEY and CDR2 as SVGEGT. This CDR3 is CASSYSLYGRKSGGIYEQYF.

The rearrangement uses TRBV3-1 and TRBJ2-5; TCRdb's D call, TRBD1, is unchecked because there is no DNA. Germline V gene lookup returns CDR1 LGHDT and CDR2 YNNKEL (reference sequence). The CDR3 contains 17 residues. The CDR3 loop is CASSQDALIDRQETQYF.

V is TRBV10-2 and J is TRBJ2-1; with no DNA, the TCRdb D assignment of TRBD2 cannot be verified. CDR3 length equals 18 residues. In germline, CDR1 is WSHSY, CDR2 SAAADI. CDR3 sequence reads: CASSEGLRLAGDRGRQFF.

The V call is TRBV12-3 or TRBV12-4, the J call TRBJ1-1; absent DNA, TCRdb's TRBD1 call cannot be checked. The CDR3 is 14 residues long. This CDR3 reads CASSSRQGNTEAFF.

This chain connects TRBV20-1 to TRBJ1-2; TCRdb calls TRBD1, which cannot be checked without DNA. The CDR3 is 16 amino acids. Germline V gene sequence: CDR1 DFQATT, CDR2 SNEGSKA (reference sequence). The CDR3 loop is CSARFSGTGGGYGYTF.

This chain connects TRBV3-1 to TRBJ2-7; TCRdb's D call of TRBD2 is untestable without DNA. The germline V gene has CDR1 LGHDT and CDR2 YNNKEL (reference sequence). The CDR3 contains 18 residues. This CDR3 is CASSQGFLAGGPLDEQYF.

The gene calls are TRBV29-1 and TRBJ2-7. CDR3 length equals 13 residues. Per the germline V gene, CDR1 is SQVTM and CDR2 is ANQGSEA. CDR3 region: CSVEDRGRDEQYF.

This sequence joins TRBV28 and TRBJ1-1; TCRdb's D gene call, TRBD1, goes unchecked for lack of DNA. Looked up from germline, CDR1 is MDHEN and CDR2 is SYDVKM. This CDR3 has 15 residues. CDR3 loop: CASSFWQGKNTEAFF.

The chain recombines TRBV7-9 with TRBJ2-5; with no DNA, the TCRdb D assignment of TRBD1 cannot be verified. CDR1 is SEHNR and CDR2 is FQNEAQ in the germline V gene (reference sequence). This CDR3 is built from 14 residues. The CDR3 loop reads CASSLDRGYETQYF.

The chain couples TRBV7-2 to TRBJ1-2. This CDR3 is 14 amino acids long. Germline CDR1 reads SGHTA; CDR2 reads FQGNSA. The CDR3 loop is CASSFYGKPSGYTF.

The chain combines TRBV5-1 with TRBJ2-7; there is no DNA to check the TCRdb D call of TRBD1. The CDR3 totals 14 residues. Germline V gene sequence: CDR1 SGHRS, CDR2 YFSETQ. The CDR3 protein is CASSLGQMSYEQYF.

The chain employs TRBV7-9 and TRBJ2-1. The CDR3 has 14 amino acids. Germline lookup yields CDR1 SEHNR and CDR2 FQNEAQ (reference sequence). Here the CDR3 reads CASSRDTLYNEQFF.

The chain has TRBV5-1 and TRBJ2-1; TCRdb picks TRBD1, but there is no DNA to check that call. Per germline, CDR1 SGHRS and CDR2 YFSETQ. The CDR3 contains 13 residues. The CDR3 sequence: CASSLTGNNEQFF.

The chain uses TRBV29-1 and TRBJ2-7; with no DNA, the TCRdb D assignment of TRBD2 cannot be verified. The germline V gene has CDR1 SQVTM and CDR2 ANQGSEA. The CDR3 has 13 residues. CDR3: CSVVSGAAYEQYF.

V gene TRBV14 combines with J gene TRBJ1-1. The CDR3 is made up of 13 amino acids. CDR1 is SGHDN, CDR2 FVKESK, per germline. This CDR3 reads CASSLGLLTEAFF. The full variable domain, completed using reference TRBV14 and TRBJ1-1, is EAGVTQFPSHSVIEKGQTVTLRCDPISGHDNLYWYRRVMGKEIKFLLHFVKESKQDESGMPNNRFLAERTGGTYSTLKVQPAELEDSGVYFCASSLGLLTEAFFGQGTRLTVV.

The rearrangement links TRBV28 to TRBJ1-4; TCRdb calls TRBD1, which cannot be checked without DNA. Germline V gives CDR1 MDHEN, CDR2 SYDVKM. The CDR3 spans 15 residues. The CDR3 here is CASEKRGLGNEKLFF. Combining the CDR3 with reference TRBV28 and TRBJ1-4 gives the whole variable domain DVKVTQSSRYLVKRTGEKVFLECVQDMDHENMFWYRQDPGLGLRLIYFSYDVKMKEKGDIPEGYSVSREKKERFSLILESASTNQTSMYLCASEKRGLGNEKLFFGSGTQLSVL.

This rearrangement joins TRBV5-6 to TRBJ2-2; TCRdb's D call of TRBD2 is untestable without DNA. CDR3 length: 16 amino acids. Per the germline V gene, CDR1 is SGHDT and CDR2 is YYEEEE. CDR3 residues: CASSLAPSPATGELFF.

CDR3 in amino acids: CASGLGRGGTQYF. V is TRBV28 and J is TRBJ2-5; TCRdb returns TRBD1, unconfirmable since there is no DNA. The V gene's germline CDR1 is MDHEN and CDR2 SYDVKM. This CDR3 has 13 residues.

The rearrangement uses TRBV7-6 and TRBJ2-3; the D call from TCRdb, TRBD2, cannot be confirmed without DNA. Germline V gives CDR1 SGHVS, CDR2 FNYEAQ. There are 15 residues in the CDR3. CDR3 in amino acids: CASSKGLGGTDTQYF.

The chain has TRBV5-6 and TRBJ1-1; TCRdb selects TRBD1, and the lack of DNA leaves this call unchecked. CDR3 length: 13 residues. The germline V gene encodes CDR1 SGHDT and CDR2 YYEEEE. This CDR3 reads CASSLGGQKEAFF.